This T cell receptor (beta chain) derives from a study of blood T cell repertoires in COVID-19. Looking at the study overall: Sample material is recorded as cDNA or gDNA derived from T cells, B-cell-depleted T cells, or PBMCs.

The CDR3 has 15 amino acids. The germline V and J ends were trimmed by 4 bases and 5 bases, with 15 bases remaining between them. Germline V gene data show CDR1 as MDHEN and CDR2 as SYDVKM. In the authors' workflow: Reference gene primer amplification gave nucleated cell count estimates. The protocol was immunoSEQ multiplex PCR, while the TCRdb copy is restricted to in-frame clones and leaves out a portion. D and trimming were read from the DNA, whereas the V and J calls and clone size are those reported in that table. The sample lists about 67,000 clones, more than 75% seen once, with 5.2% in the top ten.

Sample: peripheral blood. This clonotype originated in a man over 45 with active COVID-19. The gene calls are TRBV28 and TRBJ2-1; no definite D call. CDR3: CASSSHRSWNNEQFF. DNA for the CDR3: TGTGCCAGCAGTTCTCACCGGAGCTGGAACAATGAGCAGTTCTTC.